Listed below are T cell receptor beta chains from one sample, sequenced in a study of cytomegalovirus exposure and HLA in healthy donors. Repertoires were generated with immunoSEQ multiplex PCR, while TCRdb's copy carries only in-frame clones and drops some. This table holds 150,000 or so clones, roughly 80% found once. The sequenced sample consisted of PBMCs. The receptors come from a young man in good health and CMV-seronegative. Each CDR3 is given with its conserved first and last residue. The D gene is left open where the match is weak.

TRBJ2-3 TRBV5-4 TRBD2 CASSPKLAGGITDTQYF
TRBJ2-1 TRBV5-4 TRBD1 CASGYRGSLHNEQFF
TRBJ1-2 TRBV18 . CASSPSENYGYTF
TRBJ1-1 TRBV7-9 . CASSSKRGYTEAFF
TRBJ2-3 TRBV5-1 TRBD1 CASSLSRTGSGSTDTQYF
TRBJ2-7 TRBV10-1 TRBD2 CASSVGGGPYEQYF
TRBJ1-5 TRBV6-5 . CASSYRGNQPQHF
TRBJ2-1 TRBV6-1 . CASSPLAGPFEQFF
TRBJ2-1 TRBV19 . CASSRNSYNEQFF
TRBJ1-1 TRBV25-1 . CASSDGGASNTEAFF
TRBJ1-3 TRBV28 . CASSLGRTTTIYF
TRBJ2-2 TRBV15 . CATGFGQGTGELFF
TRBJ1-1 TRBV12-5 . CASGEGTMNTEAFF
TRBJ1-5 TRBV9 . CASSRGSGNQPQHF
TRBJ2-1 TRBV30 . CAWAGANEQFF
TRBJ2-1 TRBV27 TRBD1 CASSITGGISYNEQFF
TRBJ2-1 TRBV4-2 TRBD2 CASSQDLLQTSGGTYNEQFF
TRBJ1-5 TRBV2 . CASNLLGQGGGQPQHF
TRBJ1-2 TRBV9 TRBD1 CASSVGTGGAKRGYGYTF
TRBJ2-1 TRBV4-1 TRBD2 CASSQDHGRAGPSYNEQFF
TRBJ1-3 TRBV14 . CASSRTVSGNTIYF
TRBJ2-1 TRBV7-9 . CASRPTGNEQFF
TRBJ2-5 TRBV2 . CASRVVAGNQETQYF
TRBJ2-1 TRBV30 . CAWSVSIGGTYNEQFF
TRBJ2-7 TRBV11-2 . CATSYRGGSYEQYF
TRBJ1-6 TRBV5-8 TRBD1 CASNPGQGYNSPLHF
TRBJ2-7 TRBV11-2 . CASSGRRTYEQYF
TRBJ2-2 TRBV10-1 TRBD1 CASRGTGSNTGELFF
TRBJ1-1 TRBV10-3 . CAISDRQDTEAFF
TRBJ1-5 TRBV11-3 . CASSLDTQITTEKPNQPQHF
TRBJ2-3 TRBV5-1 . CASSLEQGRFADTQYF
TRBJ1-5 TRBV28 . CASSPPPGTNSNQPQHF
TRBJ1-5 TRBV6-5 TRBD1 CASSIRTGNQPQHF
TRBJ2-7 TRBV11-2 . CASSLDTYEQYF
TRBJ1-5 TRBV6-5 . CASSSQEFNQPQHF
TRBJ2-1 TRBV10-2 TRBD2 CASSAAGGPNEQFF
TRBJ2-3 TRBV12-5 TRBD2 CASAAGQGLAGGLTDTQYF
TRBJ2-3 TRBV4-3 TRBD1 CASSHTTGGGTDTQYF
TRBJ2-3 TRBV4-1 TRBD1 CASSLDRGSTDTQYF
TRBJ1-5 TRBV18 TRBD1 CASSMGTGGNQPQHF
TRBJ2-7 TRBV4-1 . CASSQDGGLGFLYESYEQYF
TRBJ2-1 TRBV10-2 TRBD2 CASSSSGGVNNEQFF
TRBJ2-3 TRBV19 TRBD2 CASSITGGPWDTQYF
TRBJ2-3 TRBV30 . CAWSARLNRASTDTQYF
TRBJ1-5 TRBV11-2 . CASSLDPQGRKPQHF